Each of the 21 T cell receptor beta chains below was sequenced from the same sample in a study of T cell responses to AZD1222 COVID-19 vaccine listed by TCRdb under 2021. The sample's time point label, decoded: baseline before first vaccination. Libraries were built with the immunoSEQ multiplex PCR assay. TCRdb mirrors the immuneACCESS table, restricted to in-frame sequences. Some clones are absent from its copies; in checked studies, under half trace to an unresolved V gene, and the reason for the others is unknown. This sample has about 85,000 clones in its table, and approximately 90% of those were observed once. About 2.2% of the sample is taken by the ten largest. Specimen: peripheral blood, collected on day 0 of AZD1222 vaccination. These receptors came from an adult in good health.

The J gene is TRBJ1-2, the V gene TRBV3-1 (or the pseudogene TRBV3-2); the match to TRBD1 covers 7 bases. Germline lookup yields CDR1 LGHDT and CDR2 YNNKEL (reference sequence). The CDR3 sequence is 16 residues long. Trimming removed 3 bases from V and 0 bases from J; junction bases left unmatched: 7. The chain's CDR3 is CASSQNAGTANYGYTF. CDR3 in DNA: TGTGCCAGCAGCCAGAACGCCGGGACAGCTAACTATGGCTACACCTTC.

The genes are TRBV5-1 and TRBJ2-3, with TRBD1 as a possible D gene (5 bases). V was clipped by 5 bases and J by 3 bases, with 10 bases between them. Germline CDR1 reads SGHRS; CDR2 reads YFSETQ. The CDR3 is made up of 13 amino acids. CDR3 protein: CASSAGQTDTQYF. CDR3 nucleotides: TGCGCCAGCAGTGCAGGGCAAACAGATACGCAGTATTTT.

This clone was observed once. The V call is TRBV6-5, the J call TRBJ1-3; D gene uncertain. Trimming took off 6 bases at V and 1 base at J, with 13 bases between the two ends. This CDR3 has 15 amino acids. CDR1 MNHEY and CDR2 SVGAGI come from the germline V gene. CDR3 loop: CASRISRQSGNTIYF. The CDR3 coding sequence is TGTGCCAGCAGGATAAGTCGGCAGTCTGGAAACACCATATATTTT.

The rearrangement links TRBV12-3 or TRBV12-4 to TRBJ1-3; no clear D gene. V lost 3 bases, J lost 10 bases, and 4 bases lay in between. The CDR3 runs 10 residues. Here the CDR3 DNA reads TGTGCCAGCAGTTTGGGGACCATATATTTT. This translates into CASSLGTIYF.

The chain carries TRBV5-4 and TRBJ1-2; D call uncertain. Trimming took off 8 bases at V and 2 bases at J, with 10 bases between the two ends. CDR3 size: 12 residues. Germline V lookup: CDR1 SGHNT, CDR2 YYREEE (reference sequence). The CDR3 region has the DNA TGTGCCAGTACGAAACAGAACTATGGCTACACCTTC. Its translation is CASTKQNYGYTF.

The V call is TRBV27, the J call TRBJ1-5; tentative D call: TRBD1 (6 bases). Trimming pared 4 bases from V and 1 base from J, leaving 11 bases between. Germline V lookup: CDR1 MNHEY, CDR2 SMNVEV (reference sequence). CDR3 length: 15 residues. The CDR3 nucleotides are TGTGCCAGCAGTTCGGGGGCAGGGAGCAATCAGCCCCAGCATTTT. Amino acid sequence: CASSSGAGSNQPQHF.

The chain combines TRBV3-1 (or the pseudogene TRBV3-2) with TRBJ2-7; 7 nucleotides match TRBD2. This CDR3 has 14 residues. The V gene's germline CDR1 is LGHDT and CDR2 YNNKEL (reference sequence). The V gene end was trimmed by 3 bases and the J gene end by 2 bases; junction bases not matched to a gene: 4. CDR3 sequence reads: CASSQFGTTYEQYF. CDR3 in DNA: TGTGCCAGCAGCCAGTTCGGGACTACCTACGAGCAGTACTTC.

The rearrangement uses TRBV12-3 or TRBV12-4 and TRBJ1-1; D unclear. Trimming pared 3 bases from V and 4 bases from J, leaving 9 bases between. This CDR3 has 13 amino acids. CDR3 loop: CASSFAVSTEAFF. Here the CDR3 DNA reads TGTGCCAGCAGTTTTGCGGTGTCCACTGAAGCTTTCTTT.

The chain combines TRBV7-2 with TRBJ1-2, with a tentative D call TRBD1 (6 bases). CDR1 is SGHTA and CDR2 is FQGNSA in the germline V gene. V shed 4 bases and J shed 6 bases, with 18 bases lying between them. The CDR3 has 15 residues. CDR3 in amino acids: CASSSPDQGKNGYTF. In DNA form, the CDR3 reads TGTGCCAGCAGCTCCCCGGATCAGGGGAAAAATGGCTACACCTTC.

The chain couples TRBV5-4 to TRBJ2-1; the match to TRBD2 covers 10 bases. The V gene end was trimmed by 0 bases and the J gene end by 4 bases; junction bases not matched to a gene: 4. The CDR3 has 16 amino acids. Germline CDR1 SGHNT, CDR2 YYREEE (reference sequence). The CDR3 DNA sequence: TGTGCCAGCAGCTTGGAAGCGGGGGGGAGGTACAATGAGCAGTTCTTC. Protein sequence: CASSLEAGGRYNEQFF.

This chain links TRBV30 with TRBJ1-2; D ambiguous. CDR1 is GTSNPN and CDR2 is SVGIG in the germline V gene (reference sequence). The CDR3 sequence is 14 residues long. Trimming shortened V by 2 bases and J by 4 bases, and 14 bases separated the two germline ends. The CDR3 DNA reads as TGTGCCTGGAGTCCCGGGGAGGGTCGCTATGGCTACACCTTC. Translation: CAWSPGEGRYGYTF.

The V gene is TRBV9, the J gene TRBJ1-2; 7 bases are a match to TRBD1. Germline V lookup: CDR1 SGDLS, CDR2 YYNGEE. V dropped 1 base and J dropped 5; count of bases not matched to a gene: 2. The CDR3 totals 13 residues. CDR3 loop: CASSVTGDYGYTF. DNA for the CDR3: TGTGCCAGCAGCGTAACAGGGGATTATGGCTACACCTTC.

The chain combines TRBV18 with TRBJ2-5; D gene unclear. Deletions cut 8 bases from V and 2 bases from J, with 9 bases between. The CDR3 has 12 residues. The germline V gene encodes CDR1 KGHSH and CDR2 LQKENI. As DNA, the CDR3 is TGTGCCAGCCACCAAGGACAAGAGACCCAGTACTTC. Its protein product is CASHQGQETQYF.

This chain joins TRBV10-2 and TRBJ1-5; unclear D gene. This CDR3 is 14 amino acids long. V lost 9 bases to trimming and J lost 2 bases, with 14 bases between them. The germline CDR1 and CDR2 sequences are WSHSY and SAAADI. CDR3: CASTGGMRNQPQHF. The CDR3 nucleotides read TGCGCCAGTACCGGTGGAATGCGCAATCAGCCCCAGCATTTT.

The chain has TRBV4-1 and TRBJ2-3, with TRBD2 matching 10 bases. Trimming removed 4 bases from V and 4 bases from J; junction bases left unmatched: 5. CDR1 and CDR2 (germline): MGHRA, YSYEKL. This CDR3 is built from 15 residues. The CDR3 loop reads CASSLGSGGSDTQYF. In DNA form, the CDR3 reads TGCGCCAGCAGCCTGGGTAGCGGGGGGTCAGATACGCAGTATTTT.

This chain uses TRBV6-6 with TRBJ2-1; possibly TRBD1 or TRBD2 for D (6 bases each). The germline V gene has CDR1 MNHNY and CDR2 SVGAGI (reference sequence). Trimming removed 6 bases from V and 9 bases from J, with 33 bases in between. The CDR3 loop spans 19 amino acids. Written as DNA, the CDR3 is TGTGCCAGCAGCTCCGCCCCGCCCTCTAGCAGAGGGGGGCGAGGTGAGCAGTTCTTC. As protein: CASSSAPPSSRGGRGEQFF.

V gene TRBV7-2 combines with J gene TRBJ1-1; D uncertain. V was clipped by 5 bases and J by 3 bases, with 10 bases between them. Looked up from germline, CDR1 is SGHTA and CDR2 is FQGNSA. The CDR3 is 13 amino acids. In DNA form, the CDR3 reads TGTGCCAGCAGCGTAGGAGCTTACACTGAAGCTTTCTTT. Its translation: CASSVGAYTEAFF.

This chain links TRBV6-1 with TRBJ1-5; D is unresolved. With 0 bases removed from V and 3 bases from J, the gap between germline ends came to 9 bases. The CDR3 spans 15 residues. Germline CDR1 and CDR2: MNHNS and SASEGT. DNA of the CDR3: TGTGCCAGCAGTGAAGCTGGGCCAGTCAATCAGCCCCAGCATTTT. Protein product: CASSEAGPVNQPQHF.

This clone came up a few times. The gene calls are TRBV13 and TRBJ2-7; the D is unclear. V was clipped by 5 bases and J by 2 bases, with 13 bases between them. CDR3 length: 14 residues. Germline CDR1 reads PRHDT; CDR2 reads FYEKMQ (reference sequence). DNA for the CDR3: TGTGCCAGCAGCCAACGAAGATACACCTACGAGCAGTACTTC. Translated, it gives CASSQRRYTYEQYF.

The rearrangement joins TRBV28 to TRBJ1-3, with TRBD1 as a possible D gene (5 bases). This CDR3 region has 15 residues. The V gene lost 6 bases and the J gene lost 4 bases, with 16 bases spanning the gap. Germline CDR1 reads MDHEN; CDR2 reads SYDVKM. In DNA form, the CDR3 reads TGTGCCAGCAGCCCGGGGGGATCGAGGGGAAACACCATATATTTT. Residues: CASSPGGSRGNTIYF.

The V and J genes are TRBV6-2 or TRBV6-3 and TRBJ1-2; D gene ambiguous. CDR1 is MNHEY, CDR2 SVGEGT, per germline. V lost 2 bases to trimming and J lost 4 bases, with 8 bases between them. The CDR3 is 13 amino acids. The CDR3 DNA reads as TGTGCCAGCAGTTACGCGGGAGGCTATGGCTACACCTTC. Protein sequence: CASSYAGGYGYTF.